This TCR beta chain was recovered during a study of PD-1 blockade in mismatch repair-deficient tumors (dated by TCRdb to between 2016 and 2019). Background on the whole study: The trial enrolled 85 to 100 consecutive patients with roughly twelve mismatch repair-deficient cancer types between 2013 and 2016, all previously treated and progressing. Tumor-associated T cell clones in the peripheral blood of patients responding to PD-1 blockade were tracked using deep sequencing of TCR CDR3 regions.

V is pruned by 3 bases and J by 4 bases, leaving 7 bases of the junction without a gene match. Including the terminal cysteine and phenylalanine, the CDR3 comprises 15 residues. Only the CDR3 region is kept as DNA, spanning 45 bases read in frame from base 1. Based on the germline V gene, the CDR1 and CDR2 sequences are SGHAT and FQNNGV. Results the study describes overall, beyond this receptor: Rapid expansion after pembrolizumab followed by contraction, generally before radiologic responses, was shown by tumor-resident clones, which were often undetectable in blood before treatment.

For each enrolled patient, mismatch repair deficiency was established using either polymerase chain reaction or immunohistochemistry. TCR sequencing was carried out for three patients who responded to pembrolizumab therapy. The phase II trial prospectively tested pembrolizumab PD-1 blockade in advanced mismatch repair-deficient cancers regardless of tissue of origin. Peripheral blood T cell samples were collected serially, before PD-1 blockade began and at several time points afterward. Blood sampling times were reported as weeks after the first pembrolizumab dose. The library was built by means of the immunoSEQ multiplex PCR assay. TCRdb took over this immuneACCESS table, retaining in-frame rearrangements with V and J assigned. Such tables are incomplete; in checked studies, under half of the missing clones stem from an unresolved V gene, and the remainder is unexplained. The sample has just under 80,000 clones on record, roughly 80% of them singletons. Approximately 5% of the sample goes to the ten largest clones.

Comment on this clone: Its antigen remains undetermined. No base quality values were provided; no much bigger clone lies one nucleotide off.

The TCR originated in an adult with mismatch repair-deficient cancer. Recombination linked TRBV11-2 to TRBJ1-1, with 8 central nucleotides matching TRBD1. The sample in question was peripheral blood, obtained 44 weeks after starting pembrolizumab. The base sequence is TGTGCCAGCAGCTTCGACAGGGGACGCAGCACTGAAGCTTTCTTT. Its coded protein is CASSFDRGRSTEAFF. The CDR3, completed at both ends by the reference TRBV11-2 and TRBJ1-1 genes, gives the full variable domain EAGVAQSPRYKIIEKRQSVAFWCNPISGHATLYWYQQILGQGPKLLIQFQNNGVVDDSQLPKDRFSAERLKGVDSTLKIQPAKLEDSAVYLCASSFDRGRSTEAFFGQGTRLTVV.